This T cell receptor (beta chain) was documented in a study of blood T cell repertoires in COVID-19. In the source study's methods: Quantification of nucleated cells was approximated via reference gene primer amplification. Measured with immunoSEQ multiplex PCR; TCRdb has only the in-frame clones, and not every one. V, J and clone size were drawn from that table, and D and trimming were deduced from the DNA. The profile shows under 200,000 clones, around 84% of them singletons. This clone was counted once. This sequence originates from a man aged 35-49 years with acute or convalescent COVID-19. What was sequenced was peripheral blood.

The CDR3 region is CASSSGLGNYGYTF. CDR3 DNA: TGTGCCAGCAGTTCCGGGTTAGGAAACTATGGCTACACCTTC. The chain employs TRBV28 and TRBJ1-2; no clear D gene. This CDR3 has 14 residues. The V gene lost 4 bases and the J gene lost 2 bases, with 11 bases spanning the gap. Germline V gene sequence: CDR1 MDHEN, CDR2 SYDVKM.